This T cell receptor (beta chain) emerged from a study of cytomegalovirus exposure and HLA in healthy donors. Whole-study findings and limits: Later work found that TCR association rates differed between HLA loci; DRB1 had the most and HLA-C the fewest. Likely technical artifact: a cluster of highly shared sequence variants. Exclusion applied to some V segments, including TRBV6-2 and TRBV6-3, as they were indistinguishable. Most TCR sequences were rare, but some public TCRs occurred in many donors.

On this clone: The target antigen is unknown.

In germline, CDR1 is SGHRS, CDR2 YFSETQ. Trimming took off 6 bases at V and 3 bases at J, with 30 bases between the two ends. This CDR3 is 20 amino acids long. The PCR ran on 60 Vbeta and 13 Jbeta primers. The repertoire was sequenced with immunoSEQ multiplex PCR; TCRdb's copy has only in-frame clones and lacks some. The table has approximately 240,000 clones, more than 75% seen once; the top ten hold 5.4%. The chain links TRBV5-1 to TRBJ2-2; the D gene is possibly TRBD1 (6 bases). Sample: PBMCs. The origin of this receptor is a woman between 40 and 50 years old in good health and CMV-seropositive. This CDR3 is CASTIHRDKGILRDTGELFF. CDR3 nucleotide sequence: TGCGCCAGCACTATCCACCGGGACAAGGGGATCCTAAGGGACACCGGGGAGCTGTTTTTT.